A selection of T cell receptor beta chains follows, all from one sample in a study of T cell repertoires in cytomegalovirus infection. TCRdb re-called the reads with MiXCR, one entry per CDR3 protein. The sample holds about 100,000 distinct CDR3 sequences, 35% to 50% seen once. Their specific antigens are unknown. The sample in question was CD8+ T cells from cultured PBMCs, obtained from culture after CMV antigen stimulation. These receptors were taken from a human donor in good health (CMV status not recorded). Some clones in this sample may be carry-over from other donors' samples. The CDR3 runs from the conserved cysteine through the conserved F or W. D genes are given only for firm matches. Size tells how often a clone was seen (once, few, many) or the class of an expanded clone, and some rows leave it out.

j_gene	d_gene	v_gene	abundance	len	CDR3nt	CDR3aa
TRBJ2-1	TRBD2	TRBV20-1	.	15	TGCAGTGCTAGAGATAGGCTAGCGGGGGGGAAGGAGCAGTTCTTC	CSARDRLAGGKEQFF
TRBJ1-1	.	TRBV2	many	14	TGTGCCAGCAGTGAAGTCAGGATGAACACTGAAGCTTTCTTT	CASSEVRMNTEAFF
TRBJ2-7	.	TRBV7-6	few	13	TGTGCCAGCAGCTTAGAACTGTCCTACGAGCAGTACTTC	CASSLELSYEQYF
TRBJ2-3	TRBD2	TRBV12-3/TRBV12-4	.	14	TGTGCCAGCAGTCTTAGCGGGTCCGCGGATACGCAGTATTTT	CASSLSGSADTQYF
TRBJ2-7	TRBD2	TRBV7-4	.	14	TGTGCCAGCAGACCGACTAGCGGGGAGAACGAGCAGTACTTC	CASRPTSGENEQYF
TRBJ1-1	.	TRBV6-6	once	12	TGTGCCAGCAATCCCGCCGGCACTGAAGCTTTCTTT	CASNPAGTEAFF
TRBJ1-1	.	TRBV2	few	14	TGTGCCAGTGAGGCTCGGAGGGGGGGCACTGAAGCTTTCTTT	CASEARRGGTEAFF
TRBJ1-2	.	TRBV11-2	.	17	TGTGCCAGCTCCTTTAGCCCCGACAGGCCGTCGGACTATGGCTACACCTTC	CASSFSPDRPSDYGYTF
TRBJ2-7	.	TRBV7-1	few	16	TGTGCCAGCAGCACCACAACAAGAGAGGTCCTCTACGAGCAGTACTTC	CASSTTTREVLYEQYF
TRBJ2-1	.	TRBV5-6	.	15	TGTGCCAGCAGCTTGATCGGAGCGACTTACAATGAGCAGTTCTTC	CASSLIGATYNEQFF
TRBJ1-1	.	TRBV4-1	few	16	TGCGCCAGCAGCCAAGGTACCGGGACGGTGAACACTGAAGCTTTCTTT	CASSQGTGTVNTEAFF
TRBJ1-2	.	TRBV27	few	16	TGTGCCAGCAGTTCCCGTCTGACAAGGGCAAACTATGGCTACACCTTC	CASSSRLTRANYGYTF
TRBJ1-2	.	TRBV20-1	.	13	TGCAGTGCTAGTTTTGGTATCAACTATGGCTACACCTTC	CSASFGINYGYTF
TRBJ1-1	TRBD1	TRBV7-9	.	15	TGTGCCAGCAGCTCCAATGGACAGGTGAACACTGAAGCTTTCTTT	CASSSNGQVNTEAFF
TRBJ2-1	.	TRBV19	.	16	TGTGCCAGTAGTTTGGAGGGGGGAAGCTCCTACAATGAGCAGTTCTTC	CASSLEGGSSYNEQFF
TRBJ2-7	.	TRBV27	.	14	TGTGCCAGCAGTTTATATGGACCTACATACGAGCAGTACTTC	CASSLYGPTYEQYF
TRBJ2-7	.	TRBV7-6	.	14	TGTGCCAGCAGCTTAGGTGGGCCGAGGGTCGAGCAGTACTTC	CASSLGGPRVEQYF
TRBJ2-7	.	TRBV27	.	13	TGTGCCAGCAGTTCATGGGGCGGGTACGAGCAGTACTTC	CASSSWGGYEQYF
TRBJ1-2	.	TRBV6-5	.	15	TGTGCCAGCAGTTACTCGATGGAAATGGTAGATGGCTACACCTTC	CASSYSMEMVDGYTF
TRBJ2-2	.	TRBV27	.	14	TGTGCCAGCAGGCGAGGGAGGAACACCGGGGAGCTGTTTTTT	CASRRGRNTGELFF
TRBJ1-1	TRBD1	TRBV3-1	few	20	TGTGCCAGCAGCCAAGGCCCAGTCGGTTGGTCAGGGACAGAGAACACTGAAGCTTTCTTT	CASSQGPVGWSGTENTEAFF
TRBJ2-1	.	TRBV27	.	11	TGTGCCATCAAATCCGGGTATGAGCAGTTCTTC	CAIKSGYEQFF
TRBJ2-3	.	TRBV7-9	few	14	TGTGCCAGCAGTTCTAGCTTCGGAACAGATACGCAGTATTTT	CASSSSFGTDTQYF
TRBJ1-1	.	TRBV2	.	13	TGTGCCAGCAGTGCAGGGATGAACACTGAAGCTTTCTTT	CASSAGMNTEAFF
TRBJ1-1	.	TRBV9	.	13	TGTGCCAGCAGCGCTGGTAGGGGCTCTGAAGCTTTCTTT	CASSAGRGSEAFF
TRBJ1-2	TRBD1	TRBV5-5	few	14	TGTGCCAGCAGCGGGCCCCGACAGGGGGCTGGCTACACCTTC	CASSGPRQGAGYTF
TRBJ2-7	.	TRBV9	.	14	TGTGCCAGCAGCCCTTACGGACAGCACTACGAGCAGTACTTC	CASSPYGQHYEQYF
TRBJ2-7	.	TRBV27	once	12	TGTGCCAGCGCCTTGTACCCGGGGGAGCAGTACTTC	CASALYPGEQYF
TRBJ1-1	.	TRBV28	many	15	TGTGCCAGCAGTTTATTAGGCAGCGTGAACACTGAAGCTTTCTTT	CASSLLGSVNTEAFF
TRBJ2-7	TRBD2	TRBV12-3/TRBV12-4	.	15	TGTGCCAGCAGTTTGGGACTAGCGGGGGGAGACGAGCAGTACTTC	CASSLGLAGGDEQYF
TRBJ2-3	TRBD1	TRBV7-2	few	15	TGTGCCAGCAGCCCAGAACAGGGGTGGGTAGATACGCAGTATTTT	CASSPEQGWVDTQYF
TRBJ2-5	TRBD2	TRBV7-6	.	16	TGTGCCAGCAGCCTCCTAGCCGCGGGGGTGCAAGAGACCCAGTACTTC	CASSLLAAGVQETQYF
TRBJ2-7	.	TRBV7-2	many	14	TGTGCCAGCAGACTCCGGGACACTTCCTACGAGCAGTACTTC	CASRLRDTSYEQYF
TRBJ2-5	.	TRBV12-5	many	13	TGTGCTAGTGGTTGGGGGGATGAAGAGACCCAGTACTTC	CASGWGDEETQYF
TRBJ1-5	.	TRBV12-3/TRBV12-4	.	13	TGTGCCAGCAGTTTAGGCCAGGGTTCGCCCCAGCATTTT	CASSLGQGSPQHF
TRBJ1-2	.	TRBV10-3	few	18	TGTGCCATCAGTGGAGCAGGCAGCCCGGAGGGCCACGTATATGGCTACACCTTC	CAISGAGSPEGHVYGYTF
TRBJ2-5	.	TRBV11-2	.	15	TGTGCCAGCAGCTTAACCCCAGGGGGGCGTGAGACCCAGTACTTC	CASSLTPGGRETQYF
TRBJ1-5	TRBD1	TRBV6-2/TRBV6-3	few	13	TGTGCCAGCAGTTCAGGGGGCGTTCAGCCCCAGCATTTT	CASSSGGVQPQHF
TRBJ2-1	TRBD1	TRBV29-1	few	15	TGCAGCGTTGCCTCCCCGACAGGGCTGAGGAATGAGCAGTTCTTC	CSVASPTGLRNEQFF
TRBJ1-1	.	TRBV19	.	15	TGTGCCAGTAGTATAGGAACCACCTGGGGCACTGAAGCTTTCTTT	CASSIGTTWGTEAFF
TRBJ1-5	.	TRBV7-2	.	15	TGTGCCAGCAGCTCTTCGTACGGGAGCAATCAGCCCCAGCATTTT	CASSSSYGSNQPQHF
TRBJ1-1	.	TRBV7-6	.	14	TGTGCCAGCAGCTTGGGGTACGAGGGCACTGAAGCTTTCTTT	CASSLGYEGTEAFF
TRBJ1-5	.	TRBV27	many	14	TGTGCCAGCAGCCGCGGGACGGTCAATCAGCCCCAGCATTTT	CASSRGTVNQPQHF
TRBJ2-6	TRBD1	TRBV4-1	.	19	TGCGCCAGCAGCCATTTCGGGACAGGGGAATTCTCTGGGGCCAACGTCCTGACTTTC	CASSHFGTGEFSGANVLTF
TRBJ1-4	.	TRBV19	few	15	TGTGCCAGTAGTTCCTGGGGGGGCCCGGGGGAAAAACTGTTTTTT	CASSSWGGPGEKLFF